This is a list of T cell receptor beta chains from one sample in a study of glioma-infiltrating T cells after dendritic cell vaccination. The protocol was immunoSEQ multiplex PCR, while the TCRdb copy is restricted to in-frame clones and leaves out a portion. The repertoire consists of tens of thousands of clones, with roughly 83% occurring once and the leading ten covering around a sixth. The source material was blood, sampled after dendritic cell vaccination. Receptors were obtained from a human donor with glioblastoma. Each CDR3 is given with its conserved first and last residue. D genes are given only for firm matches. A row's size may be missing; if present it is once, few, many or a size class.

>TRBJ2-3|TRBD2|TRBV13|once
CASSLGSGLERADTQYF
TGTGCCAGCAGCTTAGGCTCGGGACTAGAGAGAGCAGATACGCAGTATTTT
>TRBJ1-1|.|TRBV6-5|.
CASSSDNPLEAFF
TGTGCCAGCAGTTCGGACAACCCCTTAGAAGCTTTCTTT
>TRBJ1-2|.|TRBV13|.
CASSSGQGRGYGYTF
TGTGCCAGCAGCTCTGGACAAGGGCGAGGCTATGGCTACACCTTC
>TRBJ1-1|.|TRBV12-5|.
CASGLVGGGEAFF
TGTGCTAGTGGTTTGGTAGGGGGGGGTGAAGCTTTCTTT
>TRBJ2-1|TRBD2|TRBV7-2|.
CASLGLAGGGEQFF
TGTGCCAGCTTGGGACTAGCGGGGGGCGGCGAGCAGTTCTTC
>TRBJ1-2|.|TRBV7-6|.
CASSLNPRWGGGYTF
TGTGCCAGCAGCTTAAACCCCCGATGGGGGGGCGGCTACACCTTC
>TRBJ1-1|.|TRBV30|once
CAWSVLLNTEAFF
TGTGCCTGGAGTGTACTCTTGAACACTGAAGCTTTCTTT
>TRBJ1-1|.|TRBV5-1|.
CASSLALGESTEAFF
TGCGCCAGCAGCTTGGCCTTGGGAGAGAGCACTGAAGCTTTCTTT
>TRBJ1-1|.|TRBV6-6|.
CASNSRGKNTEAFF
TGTGCCAGCAACTCCAGGGGTAAGAACACTGAAGCTTTCTTT
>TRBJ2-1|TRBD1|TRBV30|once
CAWSVGPGGASVF
TGTGCCTGGAGTGTAGGGCCAGGGGGCGCTTCGGTCTTC
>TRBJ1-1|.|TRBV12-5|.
CASGLVRLENTEAFF
TGTGCTAGTGGTTTGGTACGTCTAGAGAACACTGAAGCTTTCTTT
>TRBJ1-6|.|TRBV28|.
CATGMGGGSYNSPLHF
TGTGCCACGGGGATGGGGGGGGGCTCCTATAATTCACCCCTCCACTTT
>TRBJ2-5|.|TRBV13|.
CASSLVRETQYF
TGTGCCAGCAGCTTAGTGAGAGAGACCCAGTACTTC
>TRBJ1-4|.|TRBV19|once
CASFAGAGRDEKLFF
TGTGCCAGTTTTGCCGGGGCAGGGAGGGATGAAAAACTGTTTTTT
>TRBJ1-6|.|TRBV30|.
CAWSGGQDNSPLHF
TGTGCCTGGAGTGGGGGACAAGATAATTCACCCCTCCACTTT
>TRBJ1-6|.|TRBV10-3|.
CAISERGSSYNSPLHF
TGTGCCATCAGTGAGCGGGGTAGCTCCTATAATTCACCCCTCCACTTT
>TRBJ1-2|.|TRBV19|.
CASSIPGGDGGYTF
TGTGCCAGTAGTATTCCAGGAGGGGACGGCGGCTACACCTTC
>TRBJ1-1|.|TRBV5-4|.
CASSLPGGRSTEAFF
TGTGCCAGCAGCTTGCCCGGCGGCAGATCCACTGAAGCTTTCTTT
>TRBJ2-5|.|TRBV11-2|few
CASSSTVQETQYF
TGTGCCAGCAGCTCGACAGTACAAGAGACCCAGTACTTC
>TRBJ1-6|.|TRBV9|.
CASSGRRTDTSSYNSPLHF
TGTGCCAGCAGCGGTCGGAGGACAGACACCAGCTCCTATAATTCACCCCTCCACTTT
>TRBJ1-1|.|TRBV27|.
CASSLDYGVATEAFF
TGTGCCAGCAGTTTAGATTATGGAGTTGCAACTGAAGCTTTCTTT
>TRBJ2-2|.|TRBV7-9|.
CASSFDSYTGELFF
TGTGCCAGCAGCTTTGACAGCTACACCGGGGAGCTGTTTTTT
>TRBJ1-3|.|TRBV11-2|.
CASSLGGGIGNTIYF
TGTGCCAGCAGCTTAGGGGGGGGTATCGGAAACACCATATATTTT
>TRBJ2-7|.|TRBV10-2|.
CASRHTGFEQYF
TGCGCCAGCAGACATACAGGGTTCGAGCAGTACTTC
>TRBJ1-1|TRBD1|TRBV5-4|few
CASSSGQGNVVAFF
TGTGCCAGCAGCTCGGGACAGGGGAACGTGGTCGCTTTCTTT
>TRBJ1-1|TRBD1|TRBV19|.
CASSGPLDRVAAFF
TGTGCCAGTAGTGGCCCCCTCGACAGGGTCGCAGCTTTCTTT
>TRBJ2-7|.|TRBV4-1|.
CASSLRMGSYEQYF
TGCGCCAGCAGCCTCCGAATGGGCAGCTACGAGCAGTACTTC
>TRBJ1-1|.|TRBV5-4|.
CASSPRGGVDTEAFF
TGTGCCAGCAGCCCGAGGGGGGGAGTGGACACTGAAGCTTTCTTT
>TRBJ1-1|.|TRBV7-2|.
CASSRDRGNTEAFF
TGTGCCAGCAGCCGCGACAGAGGAAACACTGAAGCTTTCTTT
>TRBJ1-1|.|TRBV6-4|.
CASRRAGDTEAFF
TGTGCCAGCAGAAGGGCGGGGGATACTGAAGCTTTCTTT
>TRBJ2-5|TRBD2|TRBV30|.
CAWSQLAGQETQYF
TGTGCCTGGAGTCAACTAGCGGGGCAAGAGACCCAGTACTTC
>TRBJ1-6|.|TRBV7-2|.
CASSLVTRSPLHF
TGTGCCAGCAGCTTAGTGACTCGTTCACCCCTCCACTTT
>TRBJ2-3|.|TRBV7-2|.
CASSLEDTTDTQYF
TGTGCCAGCAGCTTAGAAGACACCACAGATACGCAGTATTTT
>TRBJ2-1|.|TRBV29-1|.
CSAEVNGEQFF
TGCAGCGCCGAGGTCAATGGTGAGCAGTTCTTC
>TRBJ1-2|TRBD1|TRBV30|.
CAWSEDRGRYTF
TGTGCCTGGAGTGAAGACAGGGGGCGATACACCTTC
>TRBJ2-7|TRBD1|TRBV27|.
CASSPRDRESSEQYF
TGTGCCAGCAGTCCCCGGGACAGGGAGAGTTCGGAGCAGTACTTC
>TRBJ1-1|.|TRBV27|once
CASRRNTEAFF
TGTGCCAGCAGGCGCAACACTGAAGCTTTCTTT
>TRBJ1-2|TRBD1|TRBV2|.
CASSEQGTGDGYTF
TGTGCCAGCAGTGAACAGGGGACAGGGGATGGCTACACCTTC
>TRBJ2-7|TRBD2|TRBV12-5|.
CASGIAGVSYEQYF
TGTGCTAGTGGGATCGCGGGGGTTTCTTACGAGCAGTACTTC
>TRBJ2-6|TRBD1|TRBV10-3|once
CATRDRGPSGANVLTF
TGTGCCACCCGGGACAGGGGGCCGTCTGGGGCCAACGTCCTGACTTTC
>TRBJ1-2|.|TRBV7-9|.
CASSSRVMYGYTF
TGTGCCAGCAGCTCCAGGGTTATGTATGGCTACACCTTC
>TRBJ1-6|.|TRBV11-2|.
CASSFEPTGSPLHF
TGTGCCAGCAGCTTCGAGCCGACGGGATCACCCCTCCACTTT
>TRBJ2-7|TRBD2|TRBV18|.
CATGTGRDYIYEQYF
TGTGCCACCGGCACGGGGCGGGACTACATCTACGAGCAGTACTTC
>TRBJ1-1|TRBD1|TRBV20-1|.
CSAGTGGMAFF
TGCAGTGCAGGGACAGGGGGGATGGCTTTCTTT
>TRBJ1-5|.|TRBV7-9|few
CASSFDYSNQPQHF
TGTGCCAGCAGCTTCGACTACAGCAATCAGCCCCAGCATTTT
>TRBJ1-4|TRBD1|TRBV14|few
CASRGTVWEKLFF
TGTGCCAGCAGAGGGACAGTATGGGAAAAACTGTTTTTT
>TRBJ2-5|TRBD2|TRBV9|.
CASSSGWTSEETQYF
TGTGCCAGCAGCTCAGGATGGACTAGCGAAGAGACCCAGTACTTC